This T cell receptor (beta chain) is drawn from a study of T cell responses to AZD1222 COVID-19 vaccine. General study findings and limits: In all cases, repertoires were sampled only after the peak T cell response. In a largely white British group with more females than males, clonal diversity was possibly underestimated.

This clone was picked up one time. Its target is unknown. The CDR3 has 14 residues. Germline CDR1 SGHRS, CDR2 YFSETQ. Trimming cost V 0 bases and J 4 bases; bases outside gene matches: 3. Sequenced by immunoSEQ multiplex PCR; TCRdb stores in-frame clones only, minus some. Here the sample spans 25,000 to 35,000 clones, about 93% being singletons. The sample here was peripheral blood, taken on day 0 of AZD1222 vaccination. The chain employs TRBV5-1 and TRBJ2-7, with 8 bases that match TRBD1. This sequence was found in an adult in good health. The CDR3 protein is CASSLGDRGYEQYF. The CDR3, as DNA: TGCGCCAGCAGCTTGGGAGACAGGGGATACGAGCAGTACTTC.